This TCR beta chain is drawn from a study of blood T cell repertoires in COVID-19. Study-level background: Acute and convalescent COVID-19 specimens originated in the United States, Italy and Spain.

Assay: immunoSEQ multiplex PCR; the TCRdb copy retains only in-frame clones and omits some. Here the sample spans roughly 350,000 clones, about nine tenths being singletons. V lost 4 bases to trimming and J lost 5 bases, with 13 bases between them. Germline V lookup: CDR1 SGDLS, CDR2 YYNGEE. The CDR3 spans 13 residues. The V call is TRBV9, the J call TRBJ2-7; no firm D call. Sequenced input: peripheral blood. This clonotype was sampled from a woman in her 70s with COVID-19, enrolled during active disease. The CDR3 spells CASSPFGPDEQYF. As DNA, the CDR3 is TGTGCCAGCAGCCCGTTTGGCCCCGACGAGCAGTACTTC.